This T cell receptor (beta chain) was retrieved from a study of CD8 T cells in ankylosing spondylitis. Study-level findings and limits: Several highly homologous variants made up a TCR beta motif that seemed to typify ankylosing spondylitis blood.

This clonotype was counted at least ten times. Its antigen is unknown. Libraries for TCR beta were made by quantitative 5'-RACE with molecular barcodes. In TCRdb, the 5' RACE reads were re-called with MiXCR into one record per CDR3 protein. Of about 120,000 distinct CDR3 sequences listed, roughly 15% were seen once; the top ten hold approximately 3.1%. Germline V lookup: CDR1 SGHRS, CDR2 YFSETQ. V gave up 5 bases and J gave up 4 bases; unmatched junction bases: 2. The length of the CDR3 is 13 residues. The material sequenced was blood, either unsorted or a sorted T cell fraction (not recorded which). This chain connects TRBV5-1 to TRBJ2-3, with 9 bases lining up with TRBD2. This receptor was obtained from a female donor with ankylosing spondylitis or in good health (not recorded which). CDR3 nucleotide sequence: TGCGCCAGCAGGGGACTAGCCGCAGATACGCAGTATTTT. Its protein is CASRGLAADTQYF.